This paragraph covers one TCR beta chain sequence. A few counts support this clone. What this receptor recognizes is not known. Base qualities are not recorded, but no much larger clone differs from it by a single base. These data come from a study of blood T cell repertoires in COVID-19 (dated by TCRdb to the early 2020s). Describing the broader study: Samples from collaborators originated in the United States, Italy and Spain and spanned both the acute and convalescent phases of COVID-19. The material from the prospective study consisted of cDNA or gDNA derived from T cells, B-cell-depleted T cells, or PBMCs. Subjects who had been exposed to COVID-19, were actively infected with it, or had recovered from it provided the deeply sampled blood TCRbeta repertoires that made up the dataset. The repertoires were released in a freely available public database meant as a resource for research on the immune response to SARS-CoV-2. Samples were obtained from the ongoing ImmuneRACE study (first 160 participants) and from 1,254 subjects provided by 6 global collaborators. Sample metadata almost always included a de-identified subject ID, COVID-19 status, age in years and sex. Where HLA class I and class II types were available, the types were taken from metadata supplied by the sample provider, not from assay-based typing. What the study reported, not specific to this receptor: The amount of clinical and demographic metadata varied by source and participant and was provided uncurated.

Enrolling through a virtual design, the prospective study's participants ranged in age from roughly 18 to 89 years and lived across roughly 24 United States geographic areas. In the prospective study, participants were assigned to cohorts based on the clinical history participants reported in a screening survey and a study questionnaire. Recovered participants in ImmuneRACE Cohort 3 were defined as having two consecutive negative NP/OP PCR tests, clearance from a healthcare professional, or resolution of symptoms. In the prospective study, whole blood, serum and a nasopharyngeal or oropharyngeal swab were collected from each participant by mobile phlebotomists. Over an approximately 2-month period, participants in the prospective study had the option of providing additional blood draws and questionnaires. Blood samples from the prospective study were shipped frozen or at room temperature prior to DNA extraction.

Looking up the germline V gene yields CDR1 ENHRY and CDR2 SYGVKD. The CDR3 runs 13 residues from the cysteine to the phenylalanine. The entry retains the CDR3 DNA only, 39 bases that are in frame from base 1. The V end gives up 4 bases and the J end 7 bases, leaving 5 bases in the junction not matched to a gene. TCRbeta CDR3 regions were amplified from genomic DNA by means of the immunoSEQ Assay, a bias-controlled multiplex PCR. Per the source publication's procedure: The number of nucleated cells in each sample was estimated from the amplification of reference gene primers within the assay. Sequence reads were collapsed and filtered to measure the absolute abundance of every unique TCRbeta CDR3 rearrangement. For each sample, productive Simpson clonality was calculated as the square root of Simpson's diversity index across productive rearrangements. Here the immuneACCESS table is served through TCRdb, limited to in-frame sequences with V and J called. Missing clones are a known gap in these copies; in checked studies unresolved V genes cover under half, and the rest lacks a known reason. Clone size and the V and J calls come from that table; the DNA yielded D and trimming. The sample table lists some 510,000 clones, more than 75% of them with a count of one. The leading ten clones occupy approximately 2% of the sample.

The origin of this receptor is a woman in her thirties or forties who had recovered from COVID-19. The sequencing sample was made of PBMCs or T cells enriched from blood (not recorded which). Recombination connected TRBV10-3 to TRBJ1-2; TRBD1 agrees with 8 junctional bases. The CDR3 region: CAISGGQGTGYTF. Here is the DNA: TGTGCCATCAGTGGAGGACAGGGCACTGGCTACACCTTC.